Listed below are T cell receptor beta chains from one sample, sequenced in a study of blood T cell repertoires in COVID-19. Method: immunoSEQ multiplex PCR; TCRdb's copy keeps in-frame clones and lacks some. The table lists some 230,000 clones, 85% to 90% of them singletons. The sequenced sample was PBMCs or T cells enriched from blood (not recorded which). These receptors all stem from a woman aged 18-29 years in a cohort exposed to, infected with or recovered from COVID-19 (not recorded which). Each CDR3 is given with its conserved first and last residue. D genes are given only for firm matches. Clone size appears in some rows only: once, few, many, or a class for an expanded clone.

. TRBJ1-4 . TRBV11-2 CASRESAGEKLFF TGTGCCAGCCGGGAATCAGCGGGGGAAAAACTGTTTTTT
. TRBJ2-2 . TRBV9 CASSVTGTMGTGELFF TGTGCCAGCAGCGTTACCGGGACAATGGGCACCGGGGAGCTGTTTTTT
TRBD1 TRBJ2-7 . TRBV6-5 CASSSGQSYEQYF TGTGCCAGCAGTTCGGGACAGAGCTACGAGCAGTACTTC
. TRBJ2-2 . TRBV5-1 CASSSNYGELFF TGCGCCAGCAGCTCAAACTACGGGGAGCTGTTTTTT
. TRBJ1-5 few TRBV5-1 CASSQDGDQPQHF TGCGCCAGCAGCCAGGACGGGGATCAGCCCCAGCATTTT
. TRBJ1-3 . TRBV9 CASSTTGFSGNTIYF TGTGCCAGCAGCACTACAGGGTTCTCTGGAAACACCATATATTTT
TRBD1 TRBJ1-3 . TRBV7-9 CASSLRDRGGFGGNTIYF TGTGCCAGCAGCTTGCGGGACAGGGGGGGGTTCGGTGGAAACACCATATATTTT
TRBD1 TRBJ1-6 . TRBV11-3 CASSSKKNRGNSPLHF TGTGCCAGCAGCTCTAAAAAGAACAGGGGTAATTCACCCCTCCACTTT
. TRBJ1-3 few TRBV18 CASSPRTTGSSGNTIYF TGTGCCAGCTCACCAAGAACCACAGGGTCCTCTGGAAACACCATATATTTT
TRBD1 TRBJ1-4 . TRBV28 CASSSRTGGIEKLFF TGTGCCAGCAGTAGCAGGACAGGAGGGATCGAAAAACTGTTTTTT
. TRBJ1-5 . TRBV19 CASSIESAWEGNQPQHF TGTGCCAGTAGTATAGAATCCGCTTGGGAGGGCAATCAGCCCCAGCATTTT
. TRBJ1-2 . TRBV5-6 CASSGQNYGYTF TGTGCCAGCAGCGGCCAGAACTATGGCTACACCTTC
. TRBJ2-3 few TRBV2 CASSSGFSTDTQYF TGTGCCAGCAGTTCGGGGTTCAGCACAGATACGCAGTATTTT
TRBD1 TRBJ1-2 . TRBV18 CASSTLGGTGANYGYTF TGTGCCAGCTCTACCCTGGGCGGGACAGGGGCTAACTATGGCTACACCTTC
. TRBJ2-5 . TRBV11-3 CASSLSRQETQYF TGTGCCAGTTCTCTCTCCCGCCAAGAGACCCAGTACTTC
. TRBJ1-2 . TRBV7-9 CASSFEGLTRINYGYTF TGTGCCAGCAGCTTCGAGGGCTTGACACGGATTAACTATGGCTACACCTTC
TRBD2 TRBJ2-1 . TRBV29-1 CSMQGLADYNEQFF TGCAGCATGCAAGGACTAGCAGACTACAATGAGCAGTTCTTC
TRBD2 TRBJ2-1 . TRBV5-1 CASSPGLASFNEQFF TGCGCCAGCAGCCCCGGACTAGCCTCGTTCAATGAGCAGTTCTTC
TRBD1 TRBJ1-2 . TRBV2 CASTPGQNYGYTF TGTGCCAGCACGCCGGGACAGAACTATGGCTACACCTTC
. TRBJ2-7 . TRBV12-3/TRBV12-4 CASSFRQGNEQYF TGTGCCAGCAGTTTCCGGCAGGGGAACGAGCAGTACTTC
TRBD2 TRBJ2-1 . TRBV2 CASLWTSGGYNEQFF TGTGCCAGCCTTTGGACTAGCGGGGGGTACAATGAGCAGTTCTTC
TRBD2 TRBJ2-5 . TRBV7-9 CASSPFRGGLQETQYF TGTGCCAGCAGCCCCTTTCGGGGGGGGCTACAAGAGACCCAGTACTTC
TRBD2 TRBJ2-3 . TRBV7-2 CASRAGAADTQYF TGTGCCAGCCGGGCGGGAGCGGCAGATACGCAGTATTTT
. TRBJ2-1 . TRBV28 CAINPRLVSSNEQFF TGTGCCATAAACCCTAGACTAGTTTCCTCCAATGAGCAGTTCTTC
TRBD1 TRBJ1-1 . TRBV9 CASSVGDSLEAFF TGTGCCAGCAGCGTGGGGGACAGCCTTGAAGCTTTCTTT
TRBD1 TRBJ1-4 once TRBV28 CASSFGQGFDEKLFF TGTGCCAGCAGTTTCGGACAGGGATTTGATGAAAAACTGTTTTTT
TRBD1 TRBJ2-1 . TRBV18 CASSPGQGNNEQFF TGTGCCAGCTCACCGGGACAGGGAAACAATGAGCAGTTCTTC
TRBD1 TRBJ1-1 . TRBV2 CASSDRGIKNTEAFF TGTGCCAGCAGCGACAGGGGGATCAAGAACACTGAAGCTTTCTTT
. TRBJ2-1 . TRBV7-9 CASRRNNEQFF TGTGCCAGCAGGAGGAACAATGAGCAGTTCTTC
. TRBJ2-1 . TRBV24-1 CATSDSSEESYNEQFF TGTGCCACCAGTGACTCCAGTGAGGAGTCCTACAATGAGCAGTTCTTC
. TRBJ1-1 once TRBV27 CASSLSRNTEAFF TGTGCCAGCAGTTTATCGAGAAACACTGAAGCTTTCTTT
. TRBJ2-5 once TRBV5-6 CASSFQGRQETQYF TGTGCCAGCAGCTTCCAGGGTCGACAAGAGACCCAGTACTTC
TRBD1 TRBJ1-5 . TRBV28 CASSLRQGAVQPQHF TGTGCCAGCAGTTTACGACAGGGGGCGGTTCAGCCCCAGCATTTT
. TRBJ1-6 . TRBV11-3 CASSPRGLGMGSPLHF TGTGCCAGCAGCCCTAGGGGTCTGGGCATGGGTTCACCCCTCCACTTT
. TRBJ1-6 . TRBV4-1 CASSPPSGAVRSPLHF TGCGCCAGCAGCCCCCCTAGCGGGGCAGTGCGGTCACCCCTCCACTTT
. TRBJ1-1 . TRBV5-4 CASSLAGGLNTEAFF TGTGCCAGCAGCTTGGCCGGGGGACTGAACACTGAAGCTTTCTTT
. TRBJ2-5 . TRBV6-2/TRBV6-3 CASSPLARLFQETQYF TGTGCCAGCAGTCCCTTGGCAAGACTCTTCCAAGAGACCCAGTACTTC
. TRBJ2-7 . TRBV4-1 CASSQDYAEAYEQYF TGCGCCAGCAGCCAAGATTACGCGGAGGCCTACGAGCAGTACTTC
TRBD1 TRBJ2-3 . TRBV19 CASSNRGLLDTQYF TGTGCCAGTAGTAACAGGGGGCTCTTGGATACGCAGTATTTT
TRBD2 TRBJ2-1 . TRBV27 CASSLSLAGGRGYEQFF TGTGCCAGCAGTTTATCACTAGCGGGCGGGAGAGGCTATGAGCAGTTCTTC
. TRBJ2-3 . TRBV11-3 CASSPRGAPTDTQYF TGTGCCAGCAGCCCCCGGGGGGCCCCCACAGATACGCAGTATTTT
. TRBJ2-1 . TRBV9 CASSVELRSSYNEQFF TGTGCCAGCAGCGTAGAGTTGCGGAGCTCCTACAATGAGCAGTTCTTC
TRBD1 TRBJ1-2 once TRBV5-4 CASSSKLGQDYGYTF TGTGCCAGCAGCTCGAAGTTGGGACAGGACTATGGCTACACCTTC
TRBD2 TRBJ2-1 . TRBV13 CASSPMSGVMNEQFF TGTGCCAGCAGTCCCATGAGCGGGGTTATGAATGAGCAGTTCTTC
TRBD2 TRBJ2-7 . TRBV4-2 CASSRYHETGTSSSYEQYF TGTGCCAGCAGCCGCTACCACGAAACCGGGACTAGCAGCTCCTACGAGCAGTACTTC
. TRBJ2-1 . TRBV10-1 CASSDPSHNEQFF TGCGCCAGCAGTGACCCTAGCCACAATGAGCAGTTCTTC
. TRBJ1-1 once TRBV19 CASSITGSTEAFF TGTGCCAGTAGTATAACCGGTTCTACTGAAGCTTTCTTT
. TRBJ2-3 . TRBV28 CASRPTDSTDTQYF TGTGCCAGCAGGCCGACAGACAGCACAGATACGCAGTATTTT
TRBD1 TRBJ2-2 . TRBV6-2/TRBV6-3 CAGSRDSHRELFF TGTGCCGGAAGCCGGGACAGCCATCGGGAGCTGTTTTTT
. TRBJ1-1 . TRBV29-1 CSVSRQESDTEAFF TGCAGCGTTTCCCGACAGGAAAGCGACACTGAAGCTTTCTTT
. TRBJ2-5 . TRBV2 CASSVQGQETQYF TGTGCCAGCAGTGTACAGGGTCAAGAGACCCAGTACTTC
TRBD1 TRBJ1-2 . TRBV18 CASSPSGTGYGYTF TGTGCCAGCTCACCGTCCGGGACAGGGTATGGCTACACCTTC
TRBD1 TRBJ2-7 few TRBV6-1 CASSEAVGGPSQYF TGTGCCAGCAGTGAAGCGGTAGGGGGCCCCTCCCAGTACTTC
. TRBJ1-1 . TRBV5-4 CASSLEGHSTEAFF TGTGCCAGCAGCTTGGAGGGGCACAGCACTGAAGCTTTCTTT
. TRBJ1-1 . TRBV11-2 CASSFNRDTEAFF TGTGCCAGCAGCTTCAACCGGGACACTGAAGCTTTCTTT
TRBD2 TRBJ2-1 . TRBV3-1/TRBV3-2 CASSQEGAGGNEQFF TGTGCCAGCAGCCAAGAGGGAGCGGGAGGCAATGAGCAGTTCTTC
. TRBJ2-5 . TRBV7-9 CASSKQVQETQYF TGTGCCAGCAGTAAACAGGTTCAAGAGACCCAGTACTTC